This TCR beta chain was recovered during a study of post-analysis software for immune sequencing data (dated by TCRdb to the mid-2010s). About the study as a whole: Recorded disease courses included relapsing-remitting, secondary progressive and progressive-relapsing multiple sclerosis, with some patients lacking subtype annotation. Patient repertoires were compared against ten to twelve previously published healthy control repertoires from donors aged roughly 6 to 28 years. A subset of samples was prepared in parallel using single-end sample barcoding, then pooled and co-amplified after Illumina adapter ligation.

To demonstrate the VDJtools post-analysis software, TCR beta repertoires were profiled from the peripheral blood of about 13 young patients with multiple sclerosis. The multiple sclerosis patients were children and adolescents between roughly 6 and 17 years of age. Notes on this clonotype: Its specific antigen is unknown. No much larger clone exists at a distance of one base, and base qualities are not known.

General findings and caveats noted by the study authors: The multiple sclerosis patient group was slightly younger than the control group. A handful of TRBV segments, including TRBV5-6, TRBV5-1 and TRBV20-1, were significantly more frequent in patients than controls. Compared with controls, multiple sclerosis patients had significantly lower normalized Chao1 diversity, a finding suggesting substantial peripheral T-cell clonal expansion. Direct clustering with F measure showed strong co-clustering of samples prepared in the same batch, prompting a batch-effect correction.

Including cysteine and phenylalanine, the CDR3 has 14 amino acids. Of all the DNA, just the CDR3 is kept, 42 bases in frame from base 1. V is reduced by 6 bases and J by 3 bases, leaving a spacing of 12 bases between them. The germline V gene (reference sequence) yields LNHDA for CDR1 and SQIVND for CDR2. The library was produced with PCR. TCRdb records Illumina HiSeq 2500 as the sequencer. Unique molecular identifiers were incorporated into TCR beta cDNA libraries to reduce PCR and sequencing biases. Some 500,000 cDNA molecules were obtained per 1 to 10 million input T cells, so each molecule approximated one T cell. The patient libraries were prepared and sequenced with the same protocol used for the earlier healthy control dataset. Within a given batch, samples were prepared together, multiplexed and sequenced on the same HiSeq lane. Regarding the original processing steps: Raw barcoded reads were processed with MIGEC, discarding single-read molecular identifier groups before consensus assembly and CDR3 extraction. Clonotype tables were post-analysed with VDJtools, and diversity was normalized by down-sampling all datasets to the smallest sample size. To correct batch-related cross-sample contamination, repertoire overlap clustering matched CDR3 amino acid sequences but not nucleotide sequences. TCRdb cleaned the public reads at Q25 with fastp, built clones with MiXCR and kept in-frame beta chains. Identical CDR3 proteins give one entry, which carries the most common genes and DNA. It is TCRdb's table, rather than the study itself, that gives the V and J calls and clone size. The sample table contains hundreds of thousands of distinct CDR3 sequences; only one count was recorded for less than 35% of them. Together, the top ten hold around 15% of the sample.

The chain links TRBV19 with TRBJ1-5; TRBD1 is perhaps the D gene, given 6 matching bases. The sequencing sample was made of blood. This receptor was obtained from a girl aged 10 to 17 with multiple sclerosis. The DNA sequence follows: TGTGCCAGTAGAGGCAGGGGTACCAATCAGCCCCAGCATTTT. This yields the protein CASRGRGTNQPQHF.